The rows below give T cell receptor beta chains drawn from one sample of a study of OX40 agonist ivuxolimab in advanced cancers. Assay: immunoSEQ multiplex PCR; the TCRdb copy retains only in-frame clones and omits some. The sample has about 120,000 clones; approximately 90% are singletons. Sequencing was performed on CD4+ or CD8+ T cells sorted from blood, taken in a trial of the OX40 agonist ivuxolimab. The receptors derive from an adult with an advanced solid tumor such as melanoma, head and neck, liver or kidney cancer. The CDR3 runs from the conserved cysteine through the conserved F or W. A D gene is named only where the DNA matches it firmly. Not every row has a clone size; where given, it reads once, few, many or a size class.

TRBJ1-5,TRBV19,once,.,TGTGCCAGTAGTACCTTGACAGCGGCCAAAGAAAGGCCCCAGCATTTT,CASSTLTAAKERPQHF
TRBJ2-2,TRBV7-2,.,TRBD2,TGTGCCAGCAGCTTACAACTAGCGGGGGTGACGAACACCGGGGAGCTGTTTTTT,CASSLQLAGVTNTGELFF
TRBJ2-3,TRBV7-2,.,.,TGTGCCAGCAGCTTAGGTAATAGCTTGGTAGATACGCAGTATTTT,CASSLGNSLVDTQYF
TRBJ2-2,TRBV11-1,.,.,TGTGCCAGCAGTGCCCTTCTAAGTACCGGGGAGCTGTTTTTT,CASSALLSTGELFF
TRBJ2-7,TRBV27,.,.,TGTGCCAGCAGTTTAAAGGGGAGCTACGAGCAGTACTTC,CASSLKGSYEQYF
TRBJ2-3,TRBV28,once,.,TGTGCCAGCAGTTTATACGGGAGACAGGGTCTCGCAGATACGCAGTATTTT,CASSLYGRQGLADTQYF
TRBJ2-3,TRBV5-1,.,TRBD2,TGCGCCAGCAGCGCCGGGACTAGCGGGGCGCCAACAGATACGCAGTATTTT,CASSAGTSGAPTDTQYF
TRBJ1-3,TRBV10-2,.,.,TGCGCCAGCAGTCTGACAGGCTCTGGAAACACCATATATTTT,CASSLTGSGNTIYF
TRBJ2-5,TRBV9,once,.,TGTGCCAGCAGCCCAACATGGGGAATCACAGAGACCCAGTACTTC,CASSPTWGITETQYF
TRBJ2-7,TRBV5-1,.,.,TGCGCCAGCAGCTTGATGATTGCGGAATCCTACGAGCAGTACTTC,CASSLMIAESYEQYF
TRBJ1-1,TRBV6-5,.,.,TGTGCCAGCAGTTACCCCGCTACTGAAGCTTTCTTT,CASSYPATEAFF
TRBJ2-1,TRBV2,.,.,TGTGCCAGCAGTGAAGTGGATGTGGGGGCCGCAGGGAATGAGCAGTTCTTC,CASSEVDVGAAGNEQFF
TRBJ2-7,TRBV7-2,.,TRBD1,TGTGCCAGCAGCTCACGGACAGGGGACTATTACGAGCAGTACTTC,CASSSRTGDYYEQYF
TRBJ2-5,TRBV7-2,.,.,TGTGCCAGCAGCTTATCCTGGCAAGAGACCCAGTACTTC,CASSLSWQETQYF
TRBJ1-2,TRBV7-9,.,TRBD1,TGTGCCAGCGGGAGACAGGGGAGTGGGGGTGGCTACACCTTC,CASGRQGSGGGYTF
TRBJ2-4,TRBV28,.,.,TGTGCCAGCAGCTTAGGGGACCCCATAGCCAAAAACATTCAGTACTTC,CASSLGDPIAKNIQYF
TRBJ2-7,TRBV7-2,.,.,TGTGCCAGCAGCTTAAGGGGGGGGGAGCAGTACTTC,CASSLRGGEQYF
TRBJ2-5,TRBV5-1,.,TRBD1,TGCGCCAGCACCTTGCTCACAGGGGGCGCAGAGACCCAGTACTTC,CASTLLTGGAETQYF
TRBJ1-1,TRBV29-1,.,.,TGCAGCGCCGGGCATCGGGACACTGAAGCTTTCTTT,CSAGHRDTEAFF
TRBJ1-4,TRBV28,once,.,TGTGCCAGCAGTACTCTCCCAGGTACTCCCCCAGGAAAACTGTTTTTT,CASSTLPGTPPGKLFF
TRBJ1-1,TRBV6-6,.,.,TGTGCCAGCAGGAGGGAAGGGGGGAACACTGAAGCTTTCTTT,CASRREGGNTEAFF
TRBJ2-3,TRBV20-1,.,.,TGCAGTGCTCGCGGGGATACGCAGTATTTT,CSARGDTQYF
TRBJ2-5,TRBV29-1,.,.,TGCAGCGTCGCCGGGACCAGCCAACAAGAGACCCAGTACTTC,CSVAGTSQQETQYF
TRBJ2-7,TRBV6-5,.,.,TGTGCCAGCGGGCAGGGGCCGGCCTACGAGCAGTACTTC,CASGQGPAYEQYF